A single sample gave rise to the 6 T cell receptor beta chains below, sequenced in a study of beta chain features in type 1 diabetes. Regarding the study as a whole: TCRB CDR3s from Type 1 diabetes patients were moderately but significantly shorter in all four CD4+ subsets.

These receptors are not linked to any known antigen. cDNA synthesis used the whole RNA isolate, giving expressed TCRB sequences. Profiled with immunoSEQ multiplex PCR; TCRdb holds only in-frame clones, not every one. Of 150,000 to 170,000 clones listed, about 9.3% were seen once; the top ten hold approximately 0.46%. Sequencing was performed on central memory CD4+ T cells from blood. These receptors all come from a man in his thirties or forties with type 1 diabetes.

This clone was seen at least ten times. The CDR3 ends on some other residue instead of the conserved phenylalanine or tryptophan, so this is likely a read error. The DNA is omitted, as the CDR3 cannot be located on it reliably, and the CDR3 follows TCRdb's listing. J is TRBJ1-2 and V is TRBV9. Germline-derived CDR1 and CDR2 are SGDLS and YYNGEE. The CDR3 is 8 residues long, ends included. The CDR3 sequence: CASSATRE.

The chain carries TRBV15 and TRBJ2-7; 9 nucleotides align to TRBD1. The CDR3 has 15 amino acids. Trimming cost V 1 base and J 6 bases; bases outside gene matches: 7. Germline V lookup: CDR1 LNHNV, CDR2 YYDKDF (reference sequence). Here the CDR3 DNA reads TGTGCCACCAGCAGAGCCGGGACAGGGTCGGTCGAGCAGTACTTC. Residues: CATSRAGTGSVEQYF.

The J gene is TRBJ2-5, the V gene TRBV6-5, with 8 positions matching TRBD2. Germline lookup yields CDR1 MNHEY and CDR2 SVGAGI. V was pared by 6 bases and J by 5 bases, with 8 bases of the junction left unmatched. This CDR3 spans 14 amino acids. CDR3 DNA: TGTGCCAGCAGGCGTTCTAGCGGGTGGGAGACCCAGTACTTC. Protein product: CASRRSSGWETQYF.

Ten or more counts support this clone. The chain joins TRBV14 to TRBJ2-2; 9 bases match TRBD1. Trimming removed 0 bases from V and 4 bases from J; junction bases left unmatched: 3. CDR3 length: 16 amino acids. Germline CDR1 reads SGHDN; CDR2 reads FVKESK. The CDR3 nucleotides are TGTGCCAGCAGCCAAGAAACAGGGGGCATCACCGGGGAGCTGTTTTTT. Its translation: CASSQETGGITGELFF.

This clone was seen only a few times. The chain links TRBV7-2 to TRBJ1-1; 7 positions match TRBD1. The CDR3 spans 13 residues. V gave up 3 bases and J gave up 6 bases; unmatched junction bases: 4. Germline loops: CDR1 SGHTA, CDR2 FQGNSA. The CDR3 nucleotides are TGTGCCAGCAGCTTCCAGACAGGGTCTGAAGCTTTCTTT. Protein sequence: CASSFQTGSEAFF.

This clone came up a few times. The chain couples TRBV30 to TRBJ1-5; D is undetermined. Germline V lookup: CDR1 GTSNPN, CDR2 SVGIG (reference sequence). V was shortened by 2 bases and J by 7 bases, with 12 bases between the two germline ends. The CDR3 loop spans 13 amino acids. Here the CDR3 DNA reads TGTGCCTGGAGTCAGAGGGTAGGGCAGCCCCAGCATTTT. Amino acids: CAWSQRVGQPQHF. Combining the CDR3 with reference TRBV30 and TRBJ1-5 gives the whole variable domain SQTIHQWPATLVQPVGSPLSLECTVEGTSNPNLYWYRQAAGRGLQLLFYSVGIGQISSEVPQNLSASRPQDRQFILSSKKLLLSDSGFYLCAWSQRVGQPQHFGDGTRLSIL.